This TCR beta chain was identified in a study of shared clonotypes between healthy human individuals (dated by TCRdb to 2019 to 2021). About the study as a whole: A few men and two women, aged 18 to 49 years, made up the cohort. Leukapheresis yielded between about 0.85 and 10 billion PBMCs per donor. Per donor, three plates each were used for CD4 naive and CD4 memory, two for CD8 naive, and one for CD8 memory. Different laboratories and diverse techniques were used to prepare libraries and sequence TCR repertoires, to increase sequencing depth and limit assay-specific biases. The study deeply sequenced blood TCR repertoires of about 5 healthy adults to estimate repertoire size and the extent of clonotype sharing between individuals. Findings and caveats that apply to the study as a whole: Clonotypes shared by all four sorted-subset donors showed higher generation probabilities than non-shared clonotypes. Rarefaction of sorted-subset datasets indicated incomplete sequencing despite the large sequencing depth. Sampling was limited to blood, and TCR repertoires in tissue likely differ from TCR repertoires in blood. Because the study included only a small number of donors, the genetic and exposure-history diversity represented was limited. Larger estimated clonotype richness was generally found for naive subsets than for memory subsets. Sharing across several donors was observed for roughly 5% of naive CD4, 3% to 3.5% of naive CD8, 2% to 2.5% of memory CD4, and 0.4% of memory CD8 clonotypes. Pairwise subsampling indicated that sequencing depth was expected to affect the degree of clonotype sharing among donors.

TCR CDR3 regions were amplified from genomic DNA by multiplex PCR using the deep immunoSEQ assay. For each cell subset, the extracted genomic DNA was distributed evenly across all wells of several immunoSEQ 96-well plates, and each plate served as one replicate. For sorted subsets, each replicate PCR was loaded with around 200 ng genomic DNA, equivalent to 30,000 or so T cell genomes. The purified libraries were quantified using a Qubit 3.0 fluorometer, sized with a Bioanalyzer 2100, and then quantified again using the KAPA Library Quantification kit. Every immunoSEQ 96-well plate was sequenced on a separate single-read 150-cycle Illumina NextSeq 550 flow cell. In the authors' own workflow: Because only junctional sequences without quality scores were contained in the immunoSEQ output, filtering matching that applied to full-length reads could not be performed. Sequences were annotated with PyIR, a Python wrapper for IgBLAST v1.9, using IMGT germline references to assign V/J genes and CDR3. Reads with weak V/J assignments (E-value above 1e-6), missing CDR3, stop codons, out-of-frame junctions, or ambiguous translated residues were removed. A V3J clonotype was defined by an identical inferred V gene, J gene, and CDR3 amino acid sequence. The percentage overlap between two repertoires was calculated by dividing the number of shared unique clonotypes by the size of the smaller repertoire. Three approaches were used to assess repertoire richness: RTK rarefaction, the Chao1 estimator, and Recon v2.1 estimates of unobserved clonotypes. Generation probabilities were computed with OLGA for all TCRbeta clonotypes obtained by the gDNA method from several donors. Sourced from immuneACCESS, this table was stored by TCRdb with only in-frame sequences that have V and J called. A share of the clones is absent; for the studies checked, an unresolved V gene accounts for under half, and the remainder has no known explanation. V and J calls plus clone size are reproduced from that table; the DNA served to infer D and trimming. The sample table contains millions of clones; only one count was recorded for 90% to 95% of them. The ten largest clones capture approximately 0.13% of the sample.

CDR1 and CDR2, per the germline V gene, are SGHRS and YFSETQ. The CDR3 covers 17 residues, taking in both the cysteine and the phenylalanine. This entry keeps only the CDR3 DNA: 51 bases, framed from base 1. Relative to germline, V is missing 6 bases and J is missing 2 bases, with 10 bases of the junction outside any gene match. A remark on this clone: Its antigen is unknown. Base qualities are missing; no much larger clone stands one base away.

Donors were healthy HIV-negative adults with no recently reported acute infections or vaccinations. Every donor was a Caucasian adult residing in Nashville, Tennessee, USA. CD4+ T cells were enriched by magnetic negative selection, after which naive cells were positively selected on CD45RA and the negative fraction was taken as the memory subset. After blood collection by leukapheresis, PBMCs were isolated using Ficoll-Histopaque density gradient centrifugation and then cryopreserved in the vapor phase of liquid nitrogen. Analytical flow cytometry was used to check the purity and quantity of every magnetically sorted T cell population. Genomic DNA was isolated from every sorted fraction and measured by UV absorbance on a Nanodrop 2000c.

The chain is encoded by TRBV5-1 joined to TRBJ2-6, with TRBD2 matching 8 junction bases. The sequenced material came from naive CD4+ T cells sorted from blood. Sample cell subset or site, as interpreted from the label and publication: CD45RA+ positively selected. This clonotype was obtained from a young man in good health. The CDR3 loop reads CASTPGGGLPGANVLTF. In nucleotides, the sequence is TGCGCCAGCACCCCCGGGGGGGGGTTGCCTGGGGCCAACGTCCTGACTTTC.